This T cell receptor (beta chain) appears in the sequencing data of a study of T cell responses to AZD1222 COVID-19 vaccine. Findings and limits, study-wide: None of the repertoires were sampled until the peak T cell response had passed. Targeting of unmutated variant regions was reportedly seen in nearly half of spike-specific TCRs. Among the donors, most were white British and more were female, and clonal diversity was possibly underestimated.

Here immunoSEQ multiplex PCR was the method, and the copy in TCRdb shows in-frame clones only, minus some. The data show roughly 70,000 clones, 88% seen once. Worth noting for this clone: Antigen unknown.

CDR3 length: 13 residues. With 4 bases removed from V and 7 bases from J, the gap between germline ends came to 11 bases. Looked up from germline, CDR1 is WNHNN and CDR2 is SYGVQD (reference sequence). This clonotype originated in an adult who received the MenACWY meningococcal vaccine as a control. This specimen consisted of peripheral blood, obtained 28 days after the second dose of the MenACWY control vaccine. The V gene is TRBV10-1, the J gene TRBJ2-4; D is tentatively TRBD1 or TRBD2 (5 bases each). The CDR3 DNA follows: TGCGCCAGCAGTGTGGGGGATCAGAACATTCAGTACTTC. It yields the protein CASSVGDQNIQYF.